The text below deals with one T cell receptor (beta chain). V lost 5 bases, J lost 4 bases, and 3 bases stayed unmatched. The CDR3 spans 13 residues. The record originates from a study of blood T cell repertoires in COVID-19. On the study more broadly: PBMCs, B-cell-depleted T cells, or T cells were the source of the cDNA or gDNA that made up the material.

Per the original data handling: Cell counts per sample came from amplifying reference gene primers. Using immunoSEQ multiplex PCR, the repertoire was profiled, and TCRdb retains in-frame clones only, with some absent. That table is the source of V, J and clone size, and D and trimming were worked out from the DNA. The sample consists of roughly 150,000 clones, about 86% of them appearing once. This TCR was recovered from a man in his 70s with active or convalescent COVID-19. Sequencing was carried out using peripheral blood. The chain combines TRBV12-3 or TRBV12-4 with TRBJ1-2; 8 positions agree with TRBD1. CDR3 sequence reads: CASSATGAYGYTF. CDR3 DNA sequence: TGTGCCAGCAGTGCGACAGGGGCCTATGGCTACACCTTC.